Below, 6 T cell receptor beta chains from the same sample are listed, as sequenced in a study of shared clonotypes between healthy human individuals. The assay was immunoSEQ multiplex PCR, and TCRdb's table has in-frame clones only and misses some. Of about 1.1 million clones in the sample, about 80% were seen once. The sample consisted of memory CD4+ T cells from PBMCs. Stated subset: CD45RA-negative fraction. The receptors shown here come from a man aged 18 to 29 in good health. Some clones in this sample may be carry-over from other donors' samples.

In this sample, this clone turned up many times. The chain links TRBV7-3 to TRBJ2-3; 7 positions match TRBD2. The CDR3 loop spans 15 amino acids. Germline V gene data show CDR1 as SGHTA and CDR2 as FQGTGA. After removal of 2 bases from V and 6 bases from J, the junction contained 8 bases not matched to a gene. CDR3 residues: CASSLYAGEGDTQYF. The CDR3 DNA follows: TGTGCCAGCAGCTTATATGCGGGAGAAGGTGATACGCAGTATTTT.

Here the CDR3 DNA reads TGTGCCAGCAGCGCAAGGACAGGGGAAAATGGTGGCTACACCTTC. This translates into CASSARTGENGGYTF. The rearrangement joins TRBV9 to TRBJ1-2; 9 bases match TRBD1. Germline V lookup: CDR1 SGDLS, CDR2 YYNGEE. The CDR3 consists of 15 residues. The V and J ends lost 3 bases and 7 bases, in that order; junction bases with no gene match: 10.

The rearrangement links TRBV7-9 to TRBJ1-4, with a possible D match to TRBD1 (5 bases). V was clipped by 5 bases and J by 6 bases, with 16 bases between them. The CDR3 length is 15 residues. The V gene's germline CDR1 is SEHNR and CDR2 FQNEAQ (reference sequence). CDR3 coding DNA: TGTGCCAGCAGCCCCGGGGCAGGGTGGGATGAAAAACTGTTTTTT. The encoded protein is CASSPGAGWDEKLFF.

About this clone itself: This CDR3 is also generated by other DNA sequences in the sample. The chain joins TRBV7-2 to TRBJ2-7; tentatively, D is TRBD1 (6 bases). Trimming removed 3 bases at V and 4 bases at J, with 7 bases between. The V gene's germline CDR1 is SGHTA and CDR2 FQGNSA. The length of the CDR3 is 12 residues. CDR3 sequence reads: CASSLRGYEQYF. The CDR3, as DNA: TGTGCCAGCAGCTTGAGGGGGTACGAGCAGTACTTC.

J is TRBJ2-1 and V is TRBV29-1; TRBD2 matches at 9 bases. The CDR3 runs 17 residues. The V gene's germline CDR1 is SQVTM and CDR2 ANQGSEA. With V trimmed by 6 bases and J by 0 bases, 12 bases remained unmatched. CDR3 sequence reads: CSVRTGSGSNSYNEQFF. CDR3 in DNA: TGCAGCGTCCGCACCGGTAGCGGGAGTAACTCCTACAATGAGCAGTTCTTC.

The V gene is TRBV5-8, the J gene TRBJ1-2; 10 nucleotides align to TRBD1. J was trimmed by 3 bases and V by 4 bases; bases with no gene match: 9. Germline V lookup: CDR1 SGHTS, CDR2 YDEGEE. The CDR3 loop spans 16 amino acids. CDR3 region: CASSRRIGTGDYGYTF. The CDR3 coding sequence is TGTGCCAGCAGCCGAAGAATCGGGACAGGGGACTATGGCTACACCTTC.